This T cell receptor (beta chain) derives from a study of monozygotic twins with inflammatory bowel disease (dated by TCRdb to between 2018 and 2020). About the study as a whole: A total of 28 monozygotic twin pairs were included in the full study, comprising nine German pairs (four IBD-concordant, five IBD-discordant) and 19 IBD-discordant Danish pairs. The search for disease-associated traits relied mainly on comparing, within discordant pairs, IBD patients with their genetically identical healthy co-twins. Each individual had, on average, about 151 000 unique TCRalpha sequences and 181 000 unique TCRbeta sequences available for analysis. Here is what the overall study found, with its caveats: No single strong signal or clonotype linked to IBD turned up in the results, so the idea that one exists was not supported. Distinction between different T cell subtypes could not be achieved in the analysis. A decrease in TCRbeta repertoire diversity, as measured by inverse Simpson index, was observed in IBD patients compared with their healthy co-twins. Background noise and inter-individual variability may have been introduced into the repertoires by the differing immunosuppressive treatments among patients. Compared with healthy twins, IBD patients shared fewer clonotypes with other individuals, and the difference was most pronounced in patients with signs of disease activity. Repertoire similarity did not differ between concordant and discordant twins, possibly due to limited statistical power.

Library construction relied on 5' RACE. Preparation of each TCR library used approximately 4,000 ng of total RNA. For each sample, cDNA was synthesized in eight separate reactions using SMARTScribe reverse transcriptase. During cDNA synthesis, template switching introduced unique molecular identifiers that contained a 6-nucleotide sample barcode. TCRalpha and TCRbeta cDNA was amplified by two nested PCRs of roughly 16 and 10 cycles, with bead purification after each PCR. Before amplification, the cDNA was both treated with uracil DNA-glycosylase and purified with the QIAquick PCR purification kit. In the second PCR, Illumina TruSeq-compatible adapters and sample-specific barcodes were added. TapeStation and Qubit were used to check library quality and concentration, and 5 ng of each library went into the pool. Pooled libraries were sequenced on an Illumina HiSeq2500 single-index Rapid Run with 2 x 100 bp reads and custom sequencing primers. For the original study's pipeline: MiGEC version 1.2.6 was used for UMI-based consensus assembly to correct PCR and sequencing errors. MiXCR version 2.1.1 was used to carry out V(D)J alignment, clonotype assembly and CDR3 extraction. To normalise gene usage, clonotype sharing and MAIT/NKT TCR abundance, the analysis used the top 1000, 10 000 and 20 000 clonotypes per sample. After downsampling to 27 000 UMIs, diversity was calculated as the inverse Simpson index using the vegan R package. Paired Mann-Whitney U tests were applied to discordant twin pairs, with Benjamini-Hochberg correction for multiple testing. Reprocessed by TCRdb, the reads give a single entry per CDR3 protein sequence, without DNA. TCRdb's processing, not the authors' own work, is the source of the V and J calls. The sample table records around 200,000 distinct CDR3 sequences. The ten largest clonotypes hold approximately 1.6% of the sample.

Its CDR3 holds 15 amino acids, cysteine through phenylalanine. Nucleotide data are not available. The germline V gene yields SQVTM for CDR1 and ANQGSEA for CDR2. A roughly 2.7 ml peripheral blood sample was drawn into PAXgene tubes per donor and stored at -80°C. Without any T cell sorting, total RNA was extracted from whole blood using the PAXgene blood miRNA kit on an automated QIAcube. Deep TCRalpha and TCRbeta repertoire profiling with unique molecular barcoding was performed on peripheral blood of monozygotic twin pairs concordant or discordant for inflammatory bowel disease. Smoking habits were recorded for all twin pairs, with individuals classified as current, former or never smokers. In the case of this clonotype: What this receptor recognizes is not known.

This receptor chain uses TRBV29-1 and TRBJ2-1. This clonotype was obtained from a human donor with ulcerative colitis or Crohn's disease, or a healthy co-twin of an affected twin (not recorded which). Specimen: blood. CDR3 sequence: CSVDRAESSYNEQFF.